This T cell receptor beta chain was identified in a study of T cells after yellow fever vaccination. Researchers made TCR cDNA using 5'RACE template switching, and this step added a universal primer site and UMIs. TCRdb ran MiXCR on the 5' RACE reads and lists one entry per CDR3 protein. The table shows about 400,000 distinct CDR3 sequences, with more than 5.5% occurring only once. This clonotype was detected ten times or more. What it recognizes is unknown. Study results and caveats: Some clonotypes were seen in both the CD4 and the CD8 compartments. These made up a small share and likely arose from convergent recombination. Post-booster repertoires contained most primary-vaccination clones again (almost 97% CD4, approximately 88% CD8).

CDR3 length equals 15 residues. Germline CDR1 and CDR2: SGHTA and FQGNSA. V lost 1 base to trimming and J lost 3 bases, with 11 bases between them. The clonotype originates from a man aged 25 to 40 who received the YFV17D yellow fever vaccine. The sequences come from PBMCs, collected 5 days after the yellow fever booster vaccination. The rearrangement links TRBV7-2 to TRBJ2-3; unclear D gene. CDR3 sequence: CASSLGGPLTDTQYF. In nucleotides, the CDR3 is TGTGCCAGCAGCTTAGGCGGACCCCTTACAGATACGCAGTATTTT. The whole variable domain, remainder taken from reference TRBV7-2 and TRBJ2-3, is GAGVSQSPSNKVTEKGKDVELRCDPISGHTALYWYRQSLGQGLEFLIYFQGNSAPDKSGLPSDRFSAERTGGSVSTLTIQRTQQEDSAVYLCASSLGGPLTDTQYFGPGTRLTVL.